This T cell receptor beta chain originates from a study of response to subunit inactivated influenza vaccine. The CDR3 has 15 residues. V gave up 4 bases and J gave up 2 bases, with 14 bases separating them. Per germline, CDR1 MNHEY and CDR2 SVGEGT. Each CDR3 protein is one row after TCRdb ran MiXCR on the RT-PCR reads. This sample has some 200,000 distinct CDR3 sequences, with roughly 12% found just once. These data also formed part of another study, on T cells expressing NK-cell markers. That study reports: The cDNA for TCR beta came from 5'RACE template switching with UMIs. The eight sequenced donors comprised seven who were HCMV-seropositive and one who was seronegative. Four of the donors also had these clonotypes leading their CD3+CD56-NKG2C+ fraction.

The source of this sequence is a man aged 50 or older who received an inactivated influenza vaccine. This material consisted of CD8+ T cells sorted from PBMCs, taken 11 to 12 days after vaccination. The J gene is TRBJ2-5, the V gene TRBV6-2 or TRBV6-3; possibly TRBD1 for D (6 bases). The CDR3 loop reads CASSSTRTAQETQYF. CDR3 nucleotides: TGTGCCAGCAGTTCAACTAGGACAGCACAAGAGACCCAGTACTTC.